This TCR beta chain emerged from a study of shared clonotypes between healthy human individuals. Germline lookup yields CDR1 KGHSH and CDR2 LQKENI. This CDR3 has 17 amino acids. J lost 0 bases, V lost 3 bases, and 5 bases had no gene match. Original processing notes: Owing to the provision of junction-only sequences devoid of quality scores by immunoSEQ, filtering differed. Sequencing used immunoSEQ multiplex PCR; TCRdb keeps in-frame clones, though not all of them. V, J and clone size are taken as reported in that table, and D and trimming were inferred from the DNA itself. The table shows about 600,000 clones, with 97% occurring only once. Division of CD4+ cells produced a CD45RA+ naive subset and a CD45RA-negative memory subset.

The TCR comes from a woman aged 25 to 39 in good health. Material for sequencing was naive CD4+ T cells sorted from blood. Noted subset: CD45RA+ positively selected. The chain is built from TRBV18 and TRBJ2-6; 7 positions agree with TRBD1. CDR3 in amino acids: CASSPLGQTSGANVLTF. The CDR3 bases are TGTGCCAGCTCACCCCTGGGACAGACCTCTGGGGCCAACGTCCTGACTTTC.